These 13 T cell receptor beta chains were sequenced from one sample in a study of T-cell reconstitution after alpha-beta-depleted transplantation in children. Preparation of the TCRbeta library was carried out with unique molecular identifiers. TCRdb re-analysed the PCR reads in MiXCR, keeping a single row per CDR3 protein. The sample holds 700,000 to 850,000 distinct CDR3 sequences, roughly 15% seen once. The material was PBMCs, mostly from graft donor cells, obtained 360 days after TCRalphabeta/CD19-depleted stem cell transplant. Receptors were obtained from a male patient under 18 who had a stem cell transplant for acute lymphoblastic leukemia, so the T cells may come from the graft donor.

V gene TRBV2 combines with J gene TRBJ2-7, with 9 bases fitting TRBD1. CDR3 length: 13 residues. Germline V gene sequence: CDR1 SNHLY, CDR2 FYNNEI. V gave up 8 bases and J gave up 3 bases; unmatched junction bases: 5. The CDR3 DNA reads TGTGCCAGCTTCACAGGGGGCTTCTACGAGCAGTACTTC. Its protein is CASFTGGFYEQYF.

This clonotype was picked up a small number of times. This chain uses TRBV10-3 with TRBJ1-2; tentative D call: TRBD1 (5 bases). Germline CDR1 reads ENHRY; CDR2 reads SYGVKD. The CDR3 consists of 14 residues. Between the trimmed V and J ends, which lost 2 bases and 4 bases, there was a span of 11 bases. The DNA for the CDR3 is TGTGCCATCAGTGAGCGGCAGGGAGTCTATGGCTACACCTTC. Translated: CAISERQGVYGYTF.

At least ten counts were recorded for this clonotype. The rearrangement links TRBV29-1 to TRBJ2-7; weak D call: TRBD1 (5 bases). Trimming pared 4 bases from V and 5 bases from J, leaving 15 bases between. CDR1 SQVTM and CDR2 ANQGSEA come from the germline V gene. The CDR3 consists of 13 residues. The CDR3: CSVGGRYLDEQYF. Here the CDR3 DNA reads TGCAGCGTTGGGGGCCGTTATCTCGACGAGCAGTACTTC.

This chain links TRBV29-1 with TRBJ2-6, with a possible D match to TRBD1 (5 bases). This CDR3 region has 16 residues. V was cut by 5 bases and J by 0 bases, with 14 bases left in between. CDR1 and CDR2 from the germline V gene are SQVTM and ANQGSEA. The CDR3 spells CSVWYQGYSGANVLTF. The CDR3 nucleotides are TGCAGCGTTTGGTATCAGGGTTACTCTGGGGCCAACGTCCTGACTTTC.

This clonotype has only a few counts. The chain recombines TRBV10-3 with TRBJ2-1, with D maybe TRBD1 (6 bases). The CDR3 covers 16 residues. The V end was cut by 7 bases, the J end by 5 bases, with 21 bases between. Germline loops: CDR1 ENHRY, CDR2 SYGVKD. This CDR3 reads CAIKVRGSSGDNEQFF. The CDR3 region has the DNA TGTGCCATCAAGGTTAGAGGGTCTTCAGGGGACAATGAGCAGTTCTTC.

The chain has TRBV20-1 and TRBJ2-1; a possible D gene is TRBD2 (7 bases). The V gene's germline CDR1 is DFQATT and CDR2 SNEGSKA (reference sequence). This CDR3 is built from 16 residues. Trimming removed 2 bases from V and 2 bases from J, with 16 bases in between. The CDR3 nucleotides read TGCAGTGCTAGATCCCCGAGGGAGGGGGCCTACAATGAGCAGTTCTTC. This sequence encodes CSARSPREGAYNEQFF.

This clonotype was recorded a few times. The chain uses TRBV9 and TRBJ2-7; the match to TRBD2 covers 9 bases. Germline V lookup: CDR1 SGDLS, CDR2 YYNGEE. The V gene end was trimmed by 2 bases and the J gene end by 3 bases; junction bases not matched to a gene: 9. The CDR3 length is 16 residues. The CDR3 nucleotides are TGTGCCAGCAGCGTTCCCGGGACTAGCAACTACTACGAGCAGTACTTC. Amino acid sequence: CASSVPGTSNYYEQYF.

The V and J genes are TRBV6-5 and TRBJ2-7; 7 bases align to TRBD2. The CDR3 has 15 amino acids. The germline CDR1 and CDR2 sequences are MNHEY and SVGAGI. The V gene end was trimmed by 3 bases and the J gene end by 4 bases; junction bases not matched to a gene: 9. CDR3 sequence (DNA): TGTGCCAGCAGTTATCTGGGGGAGGGCCTATACGAGCAGTACTTC. Translated, it gives CASSYLGEGLYEQYF.

The chain employs TRBV3-1 and TRBJ2-7; 11 bases are a match to TRBD2. This CDR3 contains 17 residues. In germline, CDR1 is LGHDT, CDR2 YNNKEL (reference sequence). Unmatched junction bases numbered 10, after V lost 4 bases and J lost 2 bases. The CDR3, as DNA: TGTGCCAGCAGCCGACTAGCCGGGACTAGCGGTCCCTACGAGCAGTACTTC. It encodes CASSRLAGTSGPYEQYF.

The rearrangement links TRBV7-2 to TRBJ2-7; a possible D gene is TRBD1 (6 bases). Trimming removed 7 bases from V and 5 bases from J, with 15 bases in between. CDR3 size: 13 residues. CDR1 and CDR2 (germline): SGHTA, FQGNSA. CDR3 sequence: CASNQRGGDEQYF. CDR3 coding DNA: TGTGCCAGCAACCAGCGAGGGGGTGACGAGCAGTACTTC.

There are a few counts of this clonotype. The genes are TRBV7-8 and TRBJ1-6; D remains ambiguous. CDR3 length: 11 residues. Germline CDR1 reads SGHVS; CDR2 reads FQNEAQ. V shed 1 base and J shed 11 bases, with 3 bases lying between them. In DNA form, the CDR3 reads TGTGCCAGCAGCTTAGGGCCACCCCTCCACTTT. It codes for CASSLGPPLHF.

The CDR3 is CASSQDPSGLAGVYNEQFF. CDR3 DNA: TGCGCCAGCAGCCAAGATCCATCGGGACTAGCGGGAGTCTACAATGAGCAGTTCTTC. V gene TRBV4-1 combines with J gene TRBJ2-1, with TRBD2 identical over 14 bases. Per germline, CDR1 MGHRA and CDR2 YSYEKL. Losses at the gene ends were 0 bases for V and 3 bases for J; bases not matched to a gene: 7. The CDR3 is 19 residues long.

This clonotype has just a few counts. The CDR3 DNA follows: TGTGCCTCCACCGGTCGGGGCCCTCAAGAGACCCAGTACTTC. As protein: CASTGRGPQETQYF. This chain uses TRBV27 with TRBJ2-5; D is tentatively TRBD1 or TRBD2 (5 bases each). The germline V gene has CDR1 MNHEY and CDR2 SMNVEV (reference sequence). The CDR3 has 14 residues. V was cut by 11 bases and J by 2 bases, with 18 bases left in between.